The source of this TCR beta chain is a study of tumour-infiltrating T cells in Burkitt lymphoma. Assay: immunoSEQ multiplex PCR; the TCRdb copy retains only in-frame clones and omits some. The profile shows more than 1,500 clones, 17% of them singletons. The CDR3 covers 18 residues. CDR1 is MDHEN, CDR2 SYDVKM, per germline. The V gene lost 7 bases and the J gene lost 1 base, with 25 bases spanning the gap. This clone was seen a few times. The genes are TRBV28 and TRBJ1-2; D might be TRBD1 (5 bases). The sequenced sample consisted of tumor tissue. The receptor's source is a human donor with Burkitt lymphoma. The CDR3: CASNFQGPILGDNYGYTF. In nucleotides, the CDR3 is TGTGCCAGCAATTTTCAGGGCCCGATTTTGGGAGATAACTATGGCTACACCTTC.